The T cell receptor (beta chain) under discussion was sequenced for a study of post-analysis software for immune sequencing data. Study findings and constraints: The normalized Chao1 diversity of multiple sclerosis patients was significantly lower than that of controls. Same-batch preparations were strongly co-clustered by F measure. Controls had lower frequencies than patients of 4 or 5 TRBV segments, which included TRBV5-6, TRBV5-1 and TRBV20-1.

This CDR3 contains 13 residues. V gave up 3 bases and J gave up 2 bases; unmatched junction bases: 2. The germline CDR1 and CDR2 sequences are SGHRS and YFSETQ. The library was made from cDNA and included unique molecular identifiers. MiXCR was run by TCRdb on the PCR reads, yielding one entry per CDR3 protein. The sample lists about half a million distinct CDR3 sequences, approximately 31% occurring once. This clonotype was detected only a few times. Its antigen is undetermined. This TCR came from a girl aged 2 to 17 with multiple sclerosis. The V and J genes are TRBV5-1 and TRBJ2-7; 7 bases align to TRBD1. The sequencing input was blood. CDR3 nucleotides: TGCGCCAGCAGCTCGACAGGGCCCTACGAGCAGTACTTC. Translated, it gives CASSSTGPYEQYF.